What follows are 10 T cell receptor beta chains derived from one specimen sequenced in a study of cytomegalovirus exposure and HLA in healthy donors. It was with 60 Vbeta and 13 Jbeta primers that the PCR ran. The method was immunoSEQ multiplex PCR; TCRdb's version includes in-frame clones alone and lacks a portion of them. This table holds 110,000 to 150,000 clones, around three quarters found once. The sample comprised PBMCs. The receptors were gathered from a woman aged 55-69 years in good health and CMV-seropositive.

The V call is TRBV18, the J call TRBJ1-1, with a tentative D call TRBD1 (5 bases). Between the trimmed V and J ends, which lost 0 bases and 6 bases, there was a span of 11 bases. In germline, CDR1 is KGHSH, CDR2 LQKENI. The CDR3 contains 14 residues. CDR3: CASSPPRGIPEAFF. The CDR3 region has the DNA TGTGCCAGCTCACCACCGCGGGGGATCCCTGAAGCTTTCTTT.

V usage is TRBV6-1 and J usage is TRBJ2-1, with 12 bases identical to TRBD1. Germline V gene sequence: CDR1 MNHNS, CDR2 SASEGT. This CDR3 spans 15 amino acids. After removal of 7 bases from V and 6 bases from J, the junction contained 7 bases not matched to a gene. CDR3 coding DNA: TGTGCCAGCAAATACGGGACAGGGGGCATCAATGAGCAGTTCTTC. Its translation is CASKYGTGGINEQFF.

This chain uses TRBV19 with TRBJ2-2, with 9 bases matching TRBD1. The CDR3 has 15 residues. V was clipped by 6 bases and J by 1 base; unmatched bases: 3. Germline CDR1 reads LNHDA; CDR2 reads SQIVND (reference sequence). As DNA, the CDR3 is TGTGCCAGTAGGAGGGGACAGGGGAACACCGGGGAGCTGTTTTTT. The encoded protein is CASRRGQGNTGELFF. The full variable domain, with the rest looked up from reference TRBV19 and TRBJ2-2, is DGGITQSPKYLFRKEGQNVTLSCEQNLNHDAMYWYRQDPGQGLRLIYYSQIVNDFQKGDIAEGYSVSREKKESFPLTVTSAQKNPTAFYLCASRRGQGNTGELFFGEGSRLTVL.

Here the CDR3 reads CASGTGVNTEAFF. The CDR3, as DNA: TGTGCCAGCGGTACAGGGGTCAACACTGAAGCTTTCTTT. The J gene is TRBJ1-1, the V gene TRBV5-4; 7 bases agree with TRBD1. J was trimmed by 2 bases and V by 7 bases; bases with no gene match: 5. The CDR3 sequence is 13 residues long. Looked up from germline, CDR1 is SGHNT and CDR2 is YYREEE (reference sequence).

The CDR3 sequence is CASSESRTGLADTQYF. In nucleotides, the CDR3 is TGCGCCAGCAGTGAGTCTAGGACAGGGTTGGCAGATACGCAGTATTTT. The rearrangement joins TRBV10-1 to TRBJ2-3; 8 bases map to TRBD1. V lost 0 bases, J lost 4 bases, and 6 bases stayed unmatched. Per the germline V gene, CDR1 is WNHNN and CDR2 is SYGVQD (reference sequence). The length of the CDR3 is 16 residues.

The sample holds a few counts of this clone. The genes are TRBV5-1 and TRBJ1-2, with D perhaps matching TRBD1 (6 bases). This CDR3 has 14 amino acids. V dropped 3 bases and J dropped 2 bases, with 11 bases sitting between them. Germline V CDR1 and CDR2: SGHRS, YFSETQ. The CDR3 nucleotides are TGCGCCAGCAGCTCTGGGGGGGCGAACTATGGCTACACCTTC. It yields the protein CASSSGGANYGYTF.

The chain uses TRBV2 and TRBJ2-7; tentative D call: TRBD1 (6 bases). The CDR3 sequence is 14 residues long. Germline CDR1 reads SNHLY; CDR2 reads FYNNEI. Deletions cut 5 bases from V and 3 bases from J, with 14 bases between. The chain's CDR3 is CASSRRTDGYEQYF. CDR3 bases: TGTGCCAGCAGTAGGCGGACAGATGGCTACGAGCAGTACTTC.

This clone has more than one count but fewer than ten. The rearrangement joins TRBV7-2 to TRBJ2-5, with 8 bases fitting TRBD2. Germline-derived CDR1 and CDR2 are SGHTA and FQGNSA. CDR3 size: 12 residues. V lost 5 bases and J lost 7; bases outside the gene matches: 3. This chain's CDR3 is CASSPGGGTQYF. For the CDR3, the DNA is TGTGCCAGCAGCCCCGGGGGGGGGACCCAGTACTTC.

The V gene is TRBV4-1, the J gene TRBJ2-7; TRBD2 is a possible D gene (7 bases). V gave up 2 bases and J gave up 5 bases, with 22 bases separating them. The germline V gene encodes CDR1 MGHRA and CDR2 YSYEKL. The CDR3 loop spans 17 amino acids. DNA of the CDR3: TGCGCCAGCAGCCAAAAAGTGGGACGGGGGGCAAAAAACGAGCAGTACTTC. Translated: CASSQKVGRGAKNEQYF.

The CDR3 DNA reads as TGTGCCAGCAAAAGGGGGCGCGCACTTTCACCCCTCCACTTT. It codes for CASKRGRALSPLHF. The rearrangement joins TRBV6-5 to TRBJ1-6, with 7 bases identical to TRBD1. CDR1 and CDR2 from the germline V gene are MNHEY and SVGAGI. J lost 9 bases, V lost 7 bases, and 9 bases had no gene match. The CDR3 has 14 residues.